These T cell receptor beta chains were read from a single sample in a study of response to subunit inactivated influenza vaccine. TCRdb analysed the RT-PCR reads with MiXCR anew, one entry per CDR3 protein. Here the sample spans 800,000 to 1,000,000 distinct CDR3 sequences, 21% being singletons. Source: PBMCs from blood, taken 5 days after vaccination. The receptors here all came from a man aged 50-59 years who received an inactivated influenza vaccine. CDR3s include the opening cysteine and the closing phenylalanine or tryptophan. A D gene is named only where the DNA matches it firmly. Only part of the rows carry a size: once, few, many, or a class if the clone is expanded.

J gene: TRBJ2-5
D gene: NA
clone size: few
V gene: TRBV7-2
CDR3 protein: CASSSESGGAQYF
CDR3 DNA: TGTGCCAGCAGCTCGGAGTCGGGCGGGGCCCAGTACTTC

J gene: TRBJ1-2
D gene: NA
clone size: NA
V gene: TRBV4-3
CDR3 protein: CASSQDYSSYGYTF
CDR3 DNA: TGCGCCAGCAGCCAAGACTACAGCTCCTATGGCTACACCTTC

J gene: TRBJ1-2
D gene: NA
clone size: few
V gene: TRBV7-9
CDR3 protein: CASSPQGVHGYTF
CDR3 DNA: TGTGCCAGCAGCCCACAGGGTGTACATGGCTACACCTTC

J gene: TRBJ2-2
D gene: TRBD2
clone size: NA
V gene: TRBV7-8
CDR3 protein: CASSSRRLAANTGELFF
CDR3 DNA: TGTGCCAGCAGCTCAAGACGACTAGCGGCGAACACCGGGGAGCTGTTTTTT

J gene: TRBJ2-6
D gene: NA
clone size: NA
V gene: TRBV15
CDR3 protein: CATSRAGSTANVLTF
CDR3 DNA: TGTGCCACCAGCAGAGCAGGATCCACGGCCAACGTCCTGACTTTC

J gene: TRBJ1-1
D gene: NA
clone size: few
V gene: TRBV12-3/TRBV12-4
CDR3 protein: CASRTTVNTEAFF
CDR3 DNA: TGTGCCAGCAGAACGACTGTGAACACTGAAGCTTTCTTT

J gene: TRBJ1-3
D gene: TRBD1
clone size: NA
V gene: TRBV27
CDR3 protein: CASRLPQGGGNTIYF
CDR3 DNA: TGTGCCAGCAGATTGCCACAGGGGGGTGGAAACACCATATATTTT

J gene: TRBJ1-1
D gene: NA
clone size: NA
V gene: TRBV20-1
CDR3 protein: CSATVTEAFF
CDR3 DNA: TGCAGTGCTACAGTCACTGAAGCTTTCTTT

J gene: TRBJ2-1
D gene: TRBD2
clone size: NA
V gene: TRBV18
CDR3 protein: CASSPPGLASYNEQFF
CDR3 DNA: TGTGCCAGCTCACCACCCGGACTAGCATCTTACAATGAGCAGTTCTTC

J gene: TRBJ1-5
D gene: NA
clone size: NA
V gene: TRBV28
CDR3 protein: CASSLPKSIFYYQPQHF
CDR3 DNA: TGTGCCAGCAGCCTCCCTAAAAGTATCTTTTATTATCAGCCCCAGCATTTT

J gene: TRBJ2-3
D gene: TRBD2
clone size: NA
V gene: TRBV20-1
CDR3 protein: CSAELRLAGSTDTQYF
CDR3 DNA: TGCAGTGCAGAACTAAGACTAGCGGGGAGCACAGATACGCAGTATTTT

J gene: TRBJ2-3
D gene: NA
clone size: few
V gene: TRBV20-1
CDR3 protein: CSASVRGGTDTQYF
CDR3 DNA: TGCAGTGCTAGTGTGCGGGGCGGCACAGATACGCAGTATTTT

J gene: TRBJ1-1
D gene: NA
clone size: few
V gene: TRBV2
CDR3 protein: CASVRGQDIEAFF
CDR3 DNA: TGTGCCAGCGTGCGGGGGCAGGATATTGAAGCTTTCTTT

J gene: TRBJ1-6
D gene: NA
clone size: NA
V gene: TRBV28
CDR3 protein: CASSRTREDSPLHF
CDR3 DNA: TGTGCCAGCAGTCGAACCAGGGAAGATTCACCCCTCCACTTT

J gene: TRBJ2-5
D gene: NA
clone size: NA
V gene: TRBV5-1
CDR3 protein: CASSQASGETQYF
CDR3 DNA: TGCGCCAGCAGCCAGGCTAGTGGTGAGACCCAGTACTTC

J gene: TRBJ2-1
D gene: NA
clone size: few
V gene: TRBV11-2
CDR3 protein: CASSLDRGNNNEQFF
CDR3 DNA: TGTGCCAGCAGCTTAGATCGGGGAAATAACAATGAGCAGTTCTTC

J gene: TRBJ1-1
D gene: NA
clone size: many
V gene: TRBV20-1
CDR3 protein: CSANRDGIMNTEAFF
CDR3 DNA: TGCAGTGCCAACCGGGACGGCATAATGAACACTGAAGCTTTCTTT

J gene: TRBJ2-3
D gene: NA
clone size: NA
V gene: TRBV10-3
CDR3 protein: CAIGLKAPDTQYF
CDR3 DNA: TGTGCCATTGGACTGAAGGCCCCAGATACGCAGTATTTT

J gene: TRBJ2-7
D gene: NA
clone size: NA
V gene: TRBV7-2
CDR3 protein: CASRDPSRSSYEQYF
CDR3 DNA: TGTGCCAGCAGGGATCCCTCAAGGAGCTCCTACGAGCAGTACTTC

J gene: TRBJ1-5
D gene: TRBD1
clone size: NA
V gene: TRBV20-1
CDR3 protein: CSASAGTAKKNQPQHF
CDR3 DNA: TGCAGTGCTAGTGCCGGGACAGCGAAAAAAAATCAGCCCCAGCATTTT

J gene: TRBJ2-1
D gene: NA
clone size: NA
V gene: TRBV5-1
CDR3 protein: CASSHYRAAYNEQFF
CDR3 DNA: TGCGCCAGCAGCCATTATCGGGCCGCCTACAATGAGCAGTTCTTC

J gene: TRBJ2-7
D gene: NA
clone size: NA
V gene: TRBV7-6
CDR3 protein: CASSLGRRGTYEQYF
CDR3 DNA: TGTGCCAGCAGCTTAGGTCGCAGGGGAACGTACGAGCAGTACTTC

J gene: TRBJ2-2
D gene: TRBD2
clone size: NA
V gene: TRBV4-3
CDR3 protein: CASSQVARGGDTGELFF
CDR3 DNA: TGCGCCAGCAGCCAAGTGGCTCGGGGGGGCGACACCGGGGAGCTGTTTTTT

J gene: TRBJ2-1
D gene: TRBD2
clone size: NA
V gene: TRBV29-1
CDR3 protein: CSVEVGTSWGEQFF
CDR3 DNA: TGCAGCGTTGAAGTGGGGACTAGCTGGGGTGAGCAGTTCTTC

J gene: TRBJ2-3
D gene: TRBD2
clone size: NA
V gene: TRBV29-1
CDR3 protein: CSVTSGSTDTQYF
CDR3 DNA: TGCAGCGTGACTAGCGGGAGCACAGATACGCAGTATTTT

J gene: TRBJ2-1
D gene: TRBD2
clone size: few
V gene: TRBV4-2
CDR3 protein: CASSQEATSGGAYNEQFF
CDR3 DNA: TGTGCCAGCAGCCAAGAAGCGACTAGCGGGGGGGCCTACAATGAGCAGTTCTTC

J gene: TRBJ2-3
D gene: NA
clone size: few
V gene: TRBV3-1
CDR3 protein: CASTRGADTQYF
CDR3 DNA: TGTGCCAGCACCCGAGGTGCAGATACGCAGTATTTT

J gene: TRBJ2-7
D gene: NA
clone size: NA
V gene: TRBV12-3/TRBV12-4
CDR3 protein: CASSFGVRVAHEQYF
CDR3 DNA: TGTGCCAGCAGTTTTGGGGTTCGGGTGGCCCACGAGCAGTACTTC

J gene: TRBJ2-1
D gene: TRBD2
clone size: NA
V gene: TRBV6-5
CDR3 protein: CASSYGVGRDYLYNEQFF
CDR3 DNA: TGTGCCAGCAGTTACGGGGTAGGACGGGACTACCTATACAATGAGCAGTTCTTC

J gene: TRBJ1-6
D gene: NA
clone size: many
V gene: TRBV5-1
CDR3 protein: CASSRAGTRNSPLHF
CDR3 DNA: TGCGCCAGCAGCAGAGCCGGGACTCGAAATTCACCCCTCCACTTT

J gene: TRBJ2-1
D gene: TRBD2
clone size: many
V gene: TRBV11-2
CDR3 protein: CASSMTSGRGNEQFF
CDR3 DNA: TGTGCCAGCAGCATGACTAGCGGGAGAGGAAATGAGCAGTTCTTC

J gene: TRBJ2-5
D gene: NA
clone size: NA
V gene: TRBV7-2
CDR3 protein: CASSSIRAAGPQTQYF
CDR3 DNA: TGTGCCAGCAGCTCAATTCGGGCCGCGGGTCCTCAGACCCAGTACTTC

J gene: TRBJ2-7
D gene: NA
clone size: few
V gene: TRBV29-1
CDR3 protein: CSVEDHSEGGVYEQYF
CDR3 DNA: TGCAGCGTTGAAGATCATTCAGAGGGAGGTGTTTACGAGCAGTACTTC

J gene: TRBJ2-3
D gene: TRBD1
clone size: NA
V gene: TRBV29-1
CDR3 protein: CSVDSSQGAGDTQYF
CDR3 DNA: TGCAGCGTTGATTCCAGTCAGGGGGCAGGGGATACGCAGTATTTT

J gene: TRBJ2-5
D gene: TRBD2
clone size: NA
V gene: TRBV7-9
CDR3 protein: CASSPYSGPPETQYF
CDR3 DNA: TGTGCCAGCAGCCCATATAGCGGGCCACCGGAGACCCAGTACTTC

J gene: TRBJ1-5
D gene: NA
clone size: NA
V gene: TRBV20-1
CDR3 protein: CSAREGSGNQPQHF
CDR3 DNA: TGCAGTGCTAGAGAGGGGTCCGGCAATCAGCCCCAGCATTTT

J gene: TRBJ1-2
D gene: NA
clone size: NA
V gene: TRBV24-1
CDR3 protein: CATSDLTGSYGYTF
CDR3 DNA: TGTGCCACCAGTGATTTGACAGGGAGCTATGGCTACACCTTC

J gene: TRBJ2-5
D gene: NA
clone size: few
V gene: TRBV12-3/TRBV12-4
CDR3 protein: CASRQQGQETQYF
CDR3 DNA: TGTGCCAGCAGGCAACAGGGACAAGAGACCCAGTACTTC

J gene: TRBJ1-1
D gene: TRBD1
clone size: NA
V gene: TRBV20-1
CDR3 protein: CSARGQGDTEAFF
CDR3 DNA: TGCAGTGCTAGAGGACAGGGGGACACTGAAGCTTTCTTT

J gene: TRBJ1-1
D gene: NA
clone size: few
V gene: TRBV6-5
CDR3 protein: CASSYVPANTEAFF
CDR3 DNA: TGTGCCAGCAGTTATGTCCCGGCGAACACTGAAGCTTTCTTT

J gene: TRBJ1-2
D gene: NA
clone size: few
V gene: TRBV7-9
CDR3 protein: CASSFTVGYTF
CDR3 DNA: TGTGCCAGCAGCTTTACTGTAGGCTACACCTTC

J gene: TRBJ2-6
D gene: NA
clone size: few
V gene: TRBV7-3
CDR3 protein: CASSLTAGRKSGANVLTF
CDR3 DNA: TGTGCCAGCAGCTTAACGGCAGGGCGTAAGTCTGGGGCCAACGTCCTGACTTTC

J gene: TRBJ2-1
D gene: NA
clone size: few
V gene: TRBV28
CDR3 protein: CASSSQRRTLYNEQFF
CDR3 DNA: TGTGCCAGCAGTTCTCAGCGGAGAACCCTTTACAATGAGCAGTTCTTC

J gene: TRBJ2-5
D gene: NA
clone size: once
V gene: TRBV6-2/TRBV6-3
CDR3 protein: CASLNQGKETQYF
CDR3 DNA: TGTGCCAGCCTGAATCAGGGGAAGGAGACCCAGTACTTC

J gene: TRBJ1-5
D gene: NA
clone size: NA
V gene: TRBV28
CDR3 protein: CASSSRGFRSNQPQHF
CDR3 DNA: TGTGCCAGCAGTTCACGGGGCTTTCGTAGCAATCAGCCCCAGCATTTT

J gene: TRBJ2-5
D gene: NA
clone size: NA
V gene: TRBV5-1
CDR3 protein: CASSSLPGPKETQYF
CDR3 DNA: TGCGCCAGCAGCTCCCTACCCGGCCCCAAAGAGACCCAGTACTTC

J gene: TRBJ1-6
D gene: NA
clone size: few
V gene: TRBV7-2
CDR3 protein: CASSLAMRTPLHF
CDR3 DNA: TGTGCCAGCAGCTTGGCCATGAGAACACCCCTCCACTTT

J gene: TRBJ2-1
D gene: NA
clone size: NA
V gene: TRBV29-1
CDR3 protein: CSVLLRLAIREQFF
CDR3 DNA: TGCAGCGTTTTACTGCGTCTGGCCATTCGTGAGCAGTTCTTC

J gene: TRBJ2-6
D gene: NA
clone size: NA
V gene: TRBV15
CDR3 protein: CATSRGGAGANVLTF
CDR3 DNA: TGTGCCACCAGCAGAGGTGGGGCTGGGGCCAACGTCCTGACTTTC

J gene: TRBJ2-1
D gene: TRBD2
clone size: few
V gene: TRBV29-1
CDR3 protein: CSVGGTYDGRGIESTYNEQFF
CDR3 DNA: TGCAGCGTTGGGGGTACGTATGACGGGAGGGGAATCGAGAGTACCTACAATGAGCAGTTCTTC